This TCR beta chain was sequenced for a study of CD8 T cells in ankylosing spondylitis. Quantitative 5'-RACE was performed with molecular barcodes, and it yielded the TCR beta libraries. One entry per CDR3 protein, called by TCRdb with MiXCR from the 5' RACE reads. The table records 220,000 or so distinct CDR3 sequences, roughly 18% of them present only once. The CDR3 consists of 15 residues. V was clipped by 3 bases and J by 8 bases; unmatched bases: 7. Study-wide results and limits: In ankylosing spondylitis blood, a motif of seven to nine highly homologous TCR beta variants appeared characteristic. In ankylosing spondylitis patients, matched synovial fluid reportedly showed significant enrichment of disease-linked clones. CD8+ disease-linked clones were present at relatively low frequencies in blood.

The table lists this clonotype with many counts. What it recognizes is unknown. The TCR originated in a male donor with ankylosing spondylitis. The chain is built from TRBV12-3 or TRBV12-4 and TRBJ2-1; 10 bases match TRBD2. Sequenced: blood, either unsorted or a sorted T cell fraction (not recorded which). The CDR3 loop is CASSLLLAGDHEQFF. CDR3 in DNA: TGTGCCAGCAGTTTGCTGCTAGCGGGAGATCATGAGCAGTTCTTC.